What follows are 26 T cell receptor beta chains derived from one specimen sequenced in a study of regulatory T cells in long-lasting Graves disease. HTBI primers from iRepertoire and Arm-PCR of CDR3 regions yielded the TCR beta libraries. From the multiplex PCR reads, TCRdb called clonotypes with MiXCR, one entry per CDR3 protein. The repertoire holds 530,000 or so distinct CDR3 sequences, with approximately 15% as singletons. Described time point: newly diagnosed GD, antithyroid drugs for less than 3 months. Preparation of the TCR library used RNA extracted from PBMCs. These data also formed part of another study, on T cells in Graves' hyperthyroidism and ophthalmopathy.

This sample comprised peripheral blood mononuclear cells (PBMCs), obtained at new diagnosis, from a patient treated with antithyroid drugs. Receptor source: a young man with Graves disease.

This clonotype was counted ten times or more. CDR3 in DNA: TGCGCCAGCAGCTTGGCAGGGGACGGTACTGAAGCTTTCTTT. Translation gives CASSLAGDGTEAFF. V is TRBV5-1 and J is TRBJ1-1, with a possible D match to TRBD1 (6 bases). The length of the CDR3 is 14 residues. Germline V lookup: CDR1 SGHRS, CDR2 YFSETQ. Trimming took 0 bases from V and 5 from J, leaving 11 bases between them.

Notes on this clonotype: This may arise from a read error, as a much more abundant clone is one base away. The chain employs TRBV6-2 or TRBV6-3 and TRBJ2-7, with 7 nucleotides matching TRBD1. The CDR3 sequence is 12 residues long. Germline CDR1 MNHEY, CDR2 SVGEGT. With 6 bases clipped from V and 5 bases from J, the junction kept 4 bases outside the gene matches. The CDR3 sequence: CASRTGLDEQYF. DNA of the CDR3: TGTGCCAGCAGGACAGGGCTCGACGAGCAGTACTTC.

At least ten counts were recorded for this clonotype. The V call is TRBV2, the J call TRBJ1-1; unclear D gene. V was clipped by 7 bases and J by 7 bases, with 10 bases between them. The CDR3 loop spans 11 amino acids. CDR1 and CDR2 from the germline V gene are SNHLY and FYNNEI. CDR3 amino acids: CASKIRGEAFF. As DNA, the CDR3 is TGTGCCAGCAAAATTAGAGGTGAAGCTTTCTTT.

Turning to this clonotype: With a much larger clone just one base away, this may be a read error. This chain connects TRBV12-3 or TRBV12-4 to TRBJ1-1, with 9 bases that match TRBD1. Trimming took 7 bases from V and 4 from J; bases not matched to a gene: 4. The CDR3 totals 13 residues. This CDR3 reads CASTGQGITEAFF. CDR3 DNA: TGTGCCAGCACCGGACAGGGGATCACTGAAGCTTTCTTT.

The table lists this clonotype with a few counts. The V call is TRBV29-1, the J call TRBJ2-1, with 9 bases aligning to TRBD2. Trimming at V came to 4 bases and at J to 7 bases, leaving 8 bases not matched to a gene. The germline V gene has CDR1 SQVTM and CDR2 ANQGSEA. The CDR3 extends over 14 amino acids. The CDR3: CSVVGGRAGNEQFF. The CDR3 DNA follows: TGCAGCGTTGTCGGCGGGAGGGCCGGAAATGAGCAGTTCTTC.

This clonotype was counted ten times or more. The chain employs TRBV12-3 or TRBV12-4 and TRBJ2-7; TRBD1 agrees at 7 bases. V lost 6 bases to trimming and J lost 3 bases; unmatched junction nucleotides: 14. The CDR3 consists of 16 residues. CDR3 nucleotide sequence: TGTGCCAGCAGCCCGGCCGGGACAGTGGGCGACTACGAGCAGTACTTC. Residues: CASSPAGTVGDYEQYF.

The V and J genes are TRBV29-1 and TRBJ2-7; 7 bases agree with TRBD2. The germline V gene encodes CDR1 SQVTM and CDR2 ANQGSEA. Trimming took 5 bases from V and 2 from J; bases not matched to a gene: 3. CDR3 length equals 12 residues. The CDR3 nucleotides read TGCAGCGTTACTAGCGACACCTACGAGCAGTACTTC. It codes for CSVTSDTYEQYF.

V is TRBV5-1 and J is TRBJ2-7, with 7 bases that match TRBD1. V was pared by 0 bases and J by 2 bases, with 5 bases of the junction left unmatched. Germline values: CDR1 SGHRS, CDR2 YFSETQ. The CDR3 consists of 15 residues. The CDR3 is CASSLDRGIAYEQYF. In nucleotides, the CDR3 is TGCGCCAGCAGCTTGGACAGGGGAATTGCCTACGAGCAGTACTTC.

This clonotype has a count of ten or more. The chain uses TRBV2 and TRBJ2-7, with TRBD2 identical over 14 bases. V trimming: 8 bases; J trimming: 1 base; junction bases outside the gene matches: 1. Per the germline V gene, CDR1 is SNHLY and CDR2 is FYNNEI. CDR3 length: 14 residues. The CDR3 DNA reads TGTGCCAGCCGACTAGCGGGAGGGTCCTACGAGCAGTACTTC. It is translated as CASRLAGGSYEQYF.

The table lists this clonotype with many counts. The chain couples TRBV20-1 to TRBJ2-2; 11 bases are shared with TRBD2. The V gene's germline CDR1 is DFQATT and CDR2 SNEGSKA (reference sequence). There are 19 residues in the CDR3. The ends lost 3 bases at V and 6 bases at J; junction bases unmatched: 18. CDR3 sequence (DNA): TGCAGTGCTAGCCTCCAGGTGGCTAGCGGGAGGAGGTGGGCCGGGGAGCTGTTTTTT. Its protein product is CSASLQVASGRRWAGELFF.

This clonotype was seen at least ten times. V gene TRBV11-2 combines with J gene TRBJ2-7; perhaps TRBD2 as D (6 bases). Trimming left V 10 bases short and J 2 bases short, with 15 bases between. The CDR3 is made up of 13 amino acids. CDR1 is SGHAT, CDR2 FQNNGV, per germline. The CDR3 DNA follows: TGTGCCACCCTTCTAGCGCAGACCTACGAGCAGTACTTC. It yields the protein CATLLAQTYEQYF.

This clonotype was counted ten times or more. The chain links TRBV12-3 or TRBV12-4 to TRBJ2-3; weak D call: TRBD1 (6 bases). Trimming took 6 bases from V and 7 from J, leaving 17 bases between them. The CDR3 totals 14 residues. The CDR3 protein is CASSQGLAMHTQYF. CDR3 coding DNA: TGTGCCAGCAGCCAGGGGCTAGCTATGCATACGCAGTATTTT.

This chain links TRBV27 with TRBJ2-7; D tentatively reads TRBD1 or TRBD2 (5 bases each). This CDR3 has 13 residues. Germline values: CDR1 MNHEY, CDR2 SMNVEV (reference sequence). V dropped 5 bases and J dropped 6 bases, with 14 bases sitting between them. The CDR3 loop reads CASSLGTVGEQYF. CDR3 coding DNA: TGTGCCAGCAGTCTGGGGACCGTCGGCGAGCAGTACTTC.

As to this clonotype: This clone may be a read error of a much larger clone one base away. The chain joins TRBV2 to TRBJ2-2; maybe TRBD1 (6 bases). Trimming left V 6 bases short and J 5 bases short, with 13 bases between. The germline gives CDR1 SNHLY, CDR2 FYNNEI. CDR3 length: 14 residues. CDR3 nucleotide sequence: TGTGCCAGCAGGCTCACAGGGCAGACCGGGGAGCTGTTTTTT. Translation: CASRLTGQTGELFF. Based on the CDR3 plus reference TRBV2 and TRBJ2-2, the full variable domain is EPEVTQTPSHQVTQMGQEVILRCVPISNHLYFYWYRQILGQKVEFLVSFYNNEISEKSEIFDDQFSVERPDGSNFTLKIRSTKLEDSAMYFCASRLTGQTGELFFGEGSRLTVL.

This clonotype showed up just a few times. CDR3 DNA sequence: TGCAGCGTTGAGGCGTTCGGCAGGGGGCTGGGAGATACGCAGTATTTT. Translating gives CSVEAFGRGLGDTQYF. This chain connects TRBV29-1 to TRBJ2-3; 8 bases agree with TRBD1. There are 16 residues in the CDR3. V gave up 3 bases and J gave up 5 bases; unmatched junction bases: 13. The germline CDR1 and CDR2 sequences are SQVTM and ANQGSEA.

In this sample, this clonotype turned up many times. The chain uses TRBV5-1 and TRBJ2-5; TRBD2 matches at 11 bases. The CDR3 totals 15 residues. The germline V gene has CDR1 SGHRS and CDR2 YFSETQ. J was trimmed by 1 base and V by 1 base; bases with no gene match: 0. The CDR3 spells CASSLTSGSQETQYF. CDR3 in DNA: TGCGCCAGCAGCTTGACTAGCGGGAGCCAAGAGACCCAGTACTTC.

This clonotype occurred a few times. The chain uses TRBV30 and TRBJ2-7; possibly TRBD2 for D (5 bases). This CDR3 is built from 12 residues. V lost 2 bases to trimming and J lost 7 bases, with 12 bases between them. Germline CDR1 GTSNPN, CDR2 SVGIG (reference sequence). The CDR3 loop is CAWSRGLSEQYF. CDR3 coding DNA: TGTGCCTGGAGTCGCGGGCTCTCTGAGCAGTACTTC.

This clonotype has a handful of counts. This chain links TRBV18 with TRBJ2-3; TRBD2 aligns across 7 bases. This CDR3 region has 16 residues. Germline values: CDR1 KGHSH, CDR2 LQKENI. Trimming at V came to 0 bases and at J to 0 bases, leaving 3 bases not matched to a gene. CDR3 in DNA: TGTGCCAGCTCACCACCCGGCGGGAGAAGCACAGATACGCAGTATTTT. Protein: CASSPPGGRSTDTQYF.

This clonotype occurred many times. The J gene is TRBJ2-7, the V gene TRBV10-3; D is undetermined. This CDR3 spans 14 amino acids. Germline CDR1 and CDR2: ENHRY and SYGVKD. Trimming took 4 bases from V and 2 from J, leaving 12 bases between them. This chain's CDR3 is CAISAGRLAYEQYF. The CDR3 nucleotides are TGTGCCATCAGTGCAGGTCGGCTGGCCTACGAGCAGTACTTC.

The V gene is TRBV25-1, the J gene TRBJ2-1; tentatively, D is TRBD2 (5 bases). Trimming cost V 8 bases and J 0 bases, with 14 bases left between them. CDR3 size: 15 residues. Germline V gene lookup returns CDR1 MGHDK and CDR2 SYGVNS. The CDR3 nucleotides are TGTGCCAGCGGCCCTAGCAGTCGCTCCTACAATGAGCAGTTCTTC. Translating gives CASGPSSRSYNEQFF.

The V gene is TRBV30, the J gene TRBJ1-5, with D hard to call. The V gene's germline CDR1 is GTSNPN and CDR2 SVGIG (reference sequence). V lost 0 bases to trimming and J lost 0 bases, with 12 bases between them. The CDR3 has 16 amino acids. The chain's CDR3 is CAWSVGSGDSNQPQHF. The CDR3 region has the DNA TGTGCCTGGAGTGTAGGATCAGGAGATAGCAATCAGCCCCAGCATTTT.

The chain uses TRBV20-1 and TRBJ2-1; D is uncertain. CDR1 and CDR2 from the germline V gene are DFQATT and SNEGSKA (reference sequence). Between the trimmed V and J ends, which lost 0 bases and 6 bases, there was a span of 9 bases. The CDR3 sequence is 13 residues long. CDR3 loop: CSARDLRSNEQFF. The CDR3 DNA is TGCAGTGCTAGAGATTTGCGGAGCAATGAGCAGTTCTTC.

This clonotype showed up many times. This chain joins TRBV20-1 and TRBJ2-1, with D perhaps matching TRBD2 (5 bases). The CDR3 covers 13 residues. Trimming took 3 bases from V and 7 from J, leaving 13 bases between them. The germline gives CDR1 DFQATT, CDR2 SNEGSKA (reference sequence). The CDR3 bases are TGCAGTGCTAGTCACCCGACTACGAATGAGCAGTTCTTC. It yields the protein CSASHPTTNEQFF.

Ten or more counts support this clonotype. The chain uses TRBV11-2 and TRBJ2-7; TRBD2 matches 10 bases. V shed 7 bases, J shed 6 bases, and the junction held 9 bases outside the gene matches. The CDR3 sequence is 14 residues long. CDR1 SGHAT and CDR2 FQNNGV come from the germline V gene. The CDR3 coding sequence is TGTGCCAGCACCATAGCGGGAGGCCTTGTCGAGCAGTACTTC. As protein: CASTIAGGLVEQYF.

The sample holds a few counts of this clonotype. The gene calls are TRBV27 and TRBJ1-2, with D hard to call. V gave up 6 bases and J gave up 5 bases, with 13 bases separating them. Germline V lookup: CDR1 MNHEY, CDR2 SMNVEV (reference sequence). The CDR3 spans 13 residues. CDR3 in amino acids: CASSLTYGYGYTF. Here the CDR3 DNA reads TGTGCCAGCAGCTTAACGTACGGGTATGGCTACACCTTC.

This clonotype came up many times. A read error may be the cause here, since a much bigger clone is one base away. The chain combines TRBV5-8 with TRBJ2-1, with 9 bases identical to TRBD2. Germline assignment: CDR1 SGHTS and CDR2 YDEGEE. Germline trimming cut 0 bases from V and 4 bases from J; bases unmatched to any gene: 2. The CDR3 is 15 amino acids. The CDR3 protein is CASSLGLAVYNEQFF. The CDR3 DNA follows: TGTGCCAGCAGCTTGGGACTAGCGGTTTACAATGAGCAGTTCTTC.